This T cell receptor (beta chain) was profiled in a study of T cells in tuberculosis. Whole-study findings and limits: Smaller alpha distances in active tuberculosis partly reflected shorter CDR3-alpha lengths.

About this clone itself: Antigen: not known.

Data came from immunoSEQ multiplex PCR; TCRdb stores just in-frame clones and leaves some out. This sample has approximately 31,000 clones, with less than 97% found just once. The germline V and J ends were trimmed by 2 bases and 6 bases, with 11 bases remaining between them. Looked up from germline, CDR1 is MNHNS and CDR2 is SASEGT. The CDR3 is made up of 14 amino acids. The chain employs TRBV6-1 and TRBJ2-1, with D maybe TRBD2 (6 bases). Specimen: PBMCs. This clonotype was obtained from a donor aged 5-35 years with latent tuberculosis or without tuberculosis infection. Here the CDR3 reads CASSEWDSGNEQFF. In nucleotides, the CDR3 is TGTGCCAGCAGTGAATGGGATAGCGGCAATGAGCAGTTCTTC.